The present T cell receptor (beta chain) was sequenced within a study of HIV-infected patients and healthy controls (TCRdb year 2014). A note on the overall study: Whether deep TCR repertoire sequencing of small blood samples from HIV patients could capture immune perturbation and reconstitution was tested in the study. The paper's findings and limits, for the study overall: By Jaccard index and by the count of highly shared sequences, healthy controls shared more CDR3s between individuals than HIV+ patients did. Alpha-beta chain pairing was not determined in the samples. Significantly different mean usage between HIV-infected patients and controls was observed for eight alpha and eight beta V genes. During therapy, HIV-associated CDR3s significantly decreased in frequency, while CMV-associated CDR3s did not change significantly, though most became more frequent. In the study, no determination of donor HLA types was made. HIV-infected repertoires had significantly higher mean Gini indices than controls, possibly reflecting oligoclonality. Slight age and sex profile differences between the study cohorts did not explain the observed diversity differences. Compared with untreated HIV+ repertoires, healthy control repertoires had roughly threefold more distinct CDR3s and a higher Shannon diversity. Processing was restricted to sixteen HIV-infected individuals, which the authors judged to be a major constraint on the generalizability of the findings. In size-matched repertoire data, the apparent post-therapy recovery of the Gini index in HIV-infected patients was not replicated. Unequal numbers of distinct sequences between patients and controls complicated comparisons, and size-matching overweighted rare events from HIV-infected data. Using whole blood restricted sequencing depth and prevented separating the dynamics of distinct T-cell subpopulations. Alpha-chain CDR3s from MAIT cells appeared at high frequency in healthy controls but were severely depleted in HIV+ repertoires.

This clonotype was seen at least ten times. The antigen it recognizes is unknown. No base quality information exists; no much larger clone differs at one position. Using SuperScript III with primers targeting the alpha and beta constant regions, 500 to 550 ng of RNA was reverse transcribed. Alpha and beta chain libraries were generated separately via chain-specific third strand synthesis with multiplexing indices. The protocol used a single primer pair to amplify all rearrangements within a chain, which avoided primer bias, and attached molecular barcodes to each cDNA molecule. T4 RNA Ligase 1 joined purified cDNA to a 5' RACE adapter that carried a random hexamer and the SP2 sequencing primer site. Second strand synthesis was performed with Phusion polymerase and primed from the SP2 site, and slow temperature ramps were applied to favor optimal annealing. Two random hexamer sequences, both added before amplification and joined together, made up the 12-nucleotide barcode of each molecule. A brief initial PCR introduced P5 and P7 adapter elements together with a second index, and an approximately 21-cycle amplification PCR using P5s and P7 primers was subsequently performed. Libraries received about 30 PCR cycles in total, were quantified on a Qubit, sized on a Bioanalyzer, and diluted to 3 to 4.5 nM. Sequencing of the normalized libraries was performed on an Illumina MiSeq with 2 x 250 paired-end kits. Into approximately 10 ul Tris-Cl, the reverse transcription reactions were eluted following cleanup on MinElute columns. Adapter ligations ran for under 30 hours at 16 degrees C and were afterwards cleaned with AMPure XP beads at a 1:1 ratio. As for the original processing: Demultiplexed FASTQ files were processed with a modified Decombinator by which V, J, insert and barcode information was output. Any sequence that shared a barcode yet differed from the dominant sequence was discarded as an error, and the number of original cDNA molecules was estimated by counting barcodes clustered at Levenshtein distance 3. The R packages ineq, vegan, igraph and RCytoscape were used for downstream analyses, together with IMGT nomenclature and CDR3 definitions. The authors computed V gene usage over distinct sequences and counted each TCR a single time to avoid skew from clonal expansion. Similarity networks connected unique CDR3 amino acid sequences within a donor whenever two sequences differed by a single Levenshtein edit. In the repertoires, a search was made for a compiled set of published HIV-specific CDR3s (approximately 90 alpha, some 700 beta) and CMV-specific CDR3s (approximately 13 alpha, about 250 beta). It was shown by random subsampling to size-matched repertoires that the decreased diversity of patients was not caused by their lower sequence numbers. TCRdb handled the public reads itself, with Q25 trimming in fastp and clone calling in MiXCR, and kept productive beta chains. Each CDR3 protein appears once, grouped with its most common genes and DNA. TCRdb, not the original authors, processed these V and J calls. This sample lists about 15,000 distinct CDR3 sequences; 7% were detected once. The ten most abundant clones make up roughly 8.5% of the sample.

From a lookup of the germline V gene, CDR1 and CDR2 are KGHSH and LQKENI. V loses 6 bases, J loses 0 bases, and the germline ends lie 11 bases apart. Including the terminal cysteine and phenylalanine, the CDR3 comprises 15 residues. The only DNA kept is the CDR3, 45 bases in frame from the first base. Since whole blood was used without any cell fractionation, the repertoire reflected all peripheral T cells in unsorted form. As controls, ten healthy donors without infection were sampled, and four of the ten donors were sampled a second time about three months later. For RNA extraction, around 2.5 ml of peripheral blood was drawn into Tempus tubes. Residual genomic DNA was removed with the TURBO-DNase kit and globin mRNA was depleted with GLOBINclear.

The receptor was isolated from an adult in good health. The chain uses TRBV18 and TRBJ2-2; TRBD2 is a possible D gene, resting on 5 matching bases. What was sequenced was blood. The DNA sequence is TGTGCCAGCTCCGCTGGGCGGGCGAACACCGGGGAGCTGTTTTTT. Its amino acids are CASSAGRANTGELFF. The CDR3, completed at both ends by the reference TRBV18 and TRBJ2-2 genes, gives the full variable domain NAGVMQNPRHLVRRRGQEARLRCSPMKGHSHVYWYRQLPEEGLKFMVYLQKENIIDESGMPKERFSAEFPKEGPSILRIQQVVRGDSAAYFCASSAGRANTGELFFGEGSRLTVL.